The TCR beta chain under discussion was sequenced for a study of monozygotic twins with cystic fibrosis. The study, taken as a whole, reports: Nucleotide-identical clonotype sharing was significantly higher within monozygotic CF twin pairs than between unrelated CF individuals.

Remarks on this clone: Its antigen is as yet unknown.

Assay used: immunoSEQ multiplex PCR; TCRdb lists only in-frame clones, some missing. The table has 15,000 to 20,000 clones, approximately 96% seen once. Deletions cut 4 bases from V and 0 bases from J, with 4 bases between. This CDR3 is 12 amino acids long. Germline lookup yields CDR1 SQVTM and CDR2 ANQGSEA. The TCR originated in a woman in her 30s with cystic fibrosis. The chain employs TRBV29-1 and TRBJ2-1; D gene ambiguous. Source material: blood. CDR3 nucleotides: TGCAGCGTTGCTCACTCCTACAATGAGCAGTTCTTC. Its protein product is CSVAHSYNEQFF.